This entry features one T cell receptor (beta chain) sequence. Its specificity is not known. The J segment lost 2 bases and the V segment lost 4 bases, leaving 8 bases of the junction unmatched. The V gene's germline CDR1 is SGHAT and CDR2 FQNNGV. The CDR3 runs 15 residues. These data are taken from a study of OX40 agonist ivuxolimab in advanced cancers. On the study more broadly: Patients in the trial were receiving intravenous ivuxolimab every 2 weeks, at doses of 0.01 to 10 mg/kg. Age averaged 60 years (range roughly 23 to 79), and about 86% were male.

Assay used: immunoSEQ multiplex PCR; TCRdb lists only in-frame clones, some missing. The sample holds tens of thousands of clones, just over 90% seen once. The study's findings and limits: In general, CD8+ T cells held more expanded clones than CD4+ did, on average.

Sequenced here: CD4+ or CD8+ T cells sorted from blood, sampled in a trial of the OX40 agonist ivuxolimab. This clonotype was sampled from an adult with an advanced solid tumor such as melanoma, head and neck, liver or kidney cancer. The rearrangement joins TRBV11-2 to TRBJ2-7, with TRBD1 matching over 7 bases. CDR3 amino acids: CASSSSRDRPYEQYF. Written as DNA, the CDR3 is TGTGCCAGCAGCTCCTCCCGGGACAGACCCTACGAGCAGTACTTC.